These 25 T cell receptor beta chains originate from one sample sequenced in a study of T-cell memory formation after mild COVID-19. Using its own MiXCR run on the 5' RACE reads, TCRdb lists one record per CDR3 protein. The sample carries fewer than 650,000 distinct CDR3 sequences, roughly a sixth recorded once. Specimen: PBMCs or a T cell subset sorted from them (not recorded which). Receptor source: an adult woman who had mild COVID-19 (a few samples of this study predate the infection). Cell type and time point are not known.

The J gene is TRBJ1-1, the V gene TRBV2; weak D call: TRBD1 (5 bases). The ends were cut back, 3 bases at V and 3 bases at J, with 11 bases in the middle. The CDR3 extends over 14 amino acids. Germline CDR1 and CDR2: SNHLY and FYNNEI. DNA of the CDR3: TGTGCCAGCAGTGAGCGTACAGGTTACACTGAAGCTTTCTTT. Residues: CASSERTGYTEAFF.

The chain uses TRBV6-2 or TRBV6-3 and TRBJ2-7; D assignment may be TRBD1 or TRBD2 (6 bases each). With 6 bases removed from V and 6 bases from J, the gap between germline ends came to 18 bases. The CDR3 sequence is 14 residues long. Germline CDR1 and CDR2: MNHEY and SVGEGT. The CDR3 region is CASSPGGMVSEQYF. The CDR3 nucleotides read TGTGCCAGCAGCCCCGGGGGCATGGTTAGCGAGCAGTACTTC.

The CDR3 bases are TGTGCCAGCAGAACAACACACGGGGCATATCAGCCCCAGCATTTT. As protein: CASRTTHGAYQPQHF. The rearrangement joins TRBV5-6 to TRBJ1-5; perhaps TRBD1 as D (5 bases). The CDR3 sequence is 15 residues long. Germline-derived CDR1 and CDR2 are SGHDT and YYEEEE. V was trimmed by 5 bases and J by 5 bases, leaving 17 bases between them.

The chain has TRBV20-1 and TRBJ2-1; TRBD2 agrees at 8 bases. After removal of 4 bases from V and 8 bases from J, the junction contained 13 bases not matched to a gene. CDR3 length: 15 residues. Germline CDR1 and CDR2: DFQATT and SNEGSKA (reference sequence). CDR3 DNA sequence: TGCAGTGCTATCCGGCTGCGGGAGGTTCAATATGAGCAGTTCTTC. Protein: CSAIRLREVQYEQFF.

The rearrangement links TRBV6-1 to TRBJ2-7; 8 nucleotides match TRBD1. The CDR3 covers 17 residues. Trimming at V came to 2 bases and at J to 3 bases, leaving 12 bases not matched to a gene. Germline V gives CDR1 MNHNS, CDR2 SASEGT. The CDR3 spells CASSEHSWTGFIYEQYF. CDR3 in DNA: TGTGCCAGCAGTGAACATAGTTGGACAGGGTTCATCTACGAGCAGTACTTC.

There are a few counts of this clonotype. This chain joins TRBV30 and TRBJ1-1; D remains unclear. The V gene lost 5 bases and the J gene lost 2 bases, with 6 bases spanning the gap. The CDR3 length is 11 residues. From germline, CDR1 is GTSNPN and CDR2 SVGIG (reference sequence). CDR3 region: CAWQVNTEAFF. In DNA form, the CDR3 reads TGTGCCTGGCAGGTTAACACTGAAGCTTTCTTT.

The chain links TRBV7-3 to TRBJ2-1, with a possible D match to TRBD1 (5 bases). CDR1 and CDR2 (germline): SGHTA, FQGTGA. CDR3 length equals 12 residues. Trimming removed 5 bases from V and 9 bases from J, with 11 bases in between. CDR3 protein: CASSPRRGEQFF. CDR3 DNA: TGTGCCAGCAGCCCCCGAAGGGGTGAGCAGTTCTTC.

This chain joins TRBV9 and TRBJ1-2; the D gene is possibly TRBD1 (6 bases). Trimming removed 3 bases at V and 3 bases at J, with 12 bases between. Germline CDR1 reads SGDLS; CDR2 reads YYNGEE. The CDR3 spans 14 residues. The chain's CDR3 is CASSAPGADYGYTF. CDR3 coding DNA: TGTGCCAGCAGCGCCCCGGGGGCGGACTATGGCTACACCTTC.

As DNA, the CDR3 is TGTGCCACCAGCAGAGGCGGTTTGAAACAGGGACGCGAAAAACTGTTTTTT. Translated: CATSRGGLKQGREKLFF. This chain uses TRBV15 with TRBJ1-4; TRBD1 is a possible D gene (6 bases). The germline V gene encodes CDR1 LNHNV and CDR2 YYDKDF (reference sequence). This CDR3 region has 17 residues. Trimming removed 1 base at V and 8 bases at J, with 20 bases between.

This clonotype was seen at least ten times. CDR3 amino acids: CASSLALGQGYTEAFF. The CDR3 DNA follows: TGTGCCAGCAGCCTGGCTCTAGGACAGGGGTACACTGAAGCTTTCTTT. The V gene is TRBV12-3 or TRBV12-4, the J gene TRBJ1-1, with 9 bases identical to TRBD1. The CDR3 is made up of 16 amino acids. V trimming: 6 bases; J trimming: 3 bases; junction bases outside the gene matches: 11.

The rearrangement joins TRBV3-1 to TRBJ2-7, with 10 bases lining up with TRBD2. The germline CDR1 and CDR2 sequences are LGHDT and YNNKEL (reference sequence). The CDR3 contains 20 residues. J was trimmed by 6 bases and V by 4 bases; bases with no gene match: 24. CDR3 DNA sequence: TGTGCCAGCAGCCGACGACTTCCCTCTAGCGGGAGTTTCGAATCGGGCGAGCAGTACTTC. Residues: CASSRRLPSSGSFESGEQYF.

The chain joins TRBV7-9 to TRBJ2-7; 11 nucleotides align to TRBD1. The trim removed 5 bases at V and 3 bases at J, leaving 6 bases unmatched. Germline CDR1 and CDR2: SEHNR and FQNEAQ (reference sequence). The CDR3 has 15 amino acids. The CDR3 spells CASSPGGTGGYEQYF. The CDR3 region has the DNA TGTGCCAGCAGCCCTGGCGGGACAGGGGGCTACGAGCAGTACTTC.

Here the CDR3 reads CASSLRPLNTEAFF. Written as DNA, the CDR3 is TGTGCCAGCAGTTTGAGGCCCCTGAACACTGAAGCTTTCTTT. The chain links TRBV12-3 or TRBV12-4 to TRBJ1-1; D ambiguous. V shed 3 bases and J shed 0 bases, with 8 bases lying between them. The CDR3 has 14 amino acids.

This clonotype was seen only a few times. This sequence joins TRBV7-8 and TRBJ2-7; no clear D. The CDR3 covers 16 residues. The germline V gene encodes CDR1 SGHVS and CDR2 FQNEAQ. With 3 bases removed from V and 2 bases from J, the gap between germline ends came to 17 bases. The CDR3 nucleotides read TGTGCCAGCAGCTTTCGTTTCAGGCCTTTTACCTACGAGCAGTACTTC. Amino acids: CASSFRFRPFTYEQYF.

This clonotype was counted a few times. This chain uses TRBV4-1 with TRBJ1-5, with D perhaps TRBD1 (5 bases). This CDR3 is 16 amino acids long. CDR1 and CDR2 (germline): MGHRA, YSYEKL. Trimming left V 3 bases short and J 6 bases short, with 18 bases between. The CDR3 sequence is CASSQALLRGVQPQHF. In nucleotides, the CDR3 is TGCGCCAGCAGCCAGGCTCTCTTAAGAGGGGTTCAGCCCCAGCATTTT.

The J gene is TRBJ2-3, the V gene TRBV7-2, with 14 bases fitting TRBD2. Germline CDR1 is SGHTA and CDR2 is FQGNSA. V gave up 5 bases and J gave up 4 bases; unmatched junction bases: 5. CDR3 length equals 16 residues. Written as DNA, the CDR3 is TGTGCCAGCAGCCTTCCGGGACTAGCGGGAGCAGATACGCAGTATTTT. The encoded protein is CASSLPGLAGADTQYF.

The chain is built from TRBV29-1 and TRBJ2-7, with a weak D call TRBD2 (6 bases). This CDR3 comprises 14 residues. Per the germline V gene, CDR1 is SQVTM and CDR2 is ANQGSEA. V shed 5 bases and J shed 2 bases, with 16 bases lying between them. CDR3 amino acids: CSVQGTGLAYEQYF. The CDR3 DNA is TGCAGCGTTCAAGGTACGGGACTTGCCTACGAGCAGTACTTC.

This chain links TRBV6-1 with TRBJ2-1; 9 bases match TRBD1. J gave up 9 bases and V 0 bases, and 12 bases lay outside the gene matches. Per germline, CDR1 MNHNS and CDR2 SASEGT. The CDR3 extends over 17 amino acids. DNA for the CDR3: TGTGCCAGCAGTGAAGCCGCTGGGACAGGGATACATGGTGAGCAGTTCTTC. Translated: CASSEAAGTGIHGEQFF.

V usage is TRBV20-1 and J usage is TRBJ2-2, with a weak D call TRBD1 (5 bases). The CDR3 is 14 residues long. Germline-derived CDR1 and CDR2 are DFQATT and SNEGSKA (reference sequence). Trimming took off 1 base at V and 3 bases at J, with 9 bases between the two ends. The DNA for the CDR3 is TGCAGTGCTAGAGGTGGGGCCGACACCGGGGAGCTGTTTTTT. Residues: CSARGGADTGELFF.

The genes are TRBV6-2 or TRBV6-3 and TRBJ2-7; the D is unclear. V was cut by 0 bases and J by 3 bases, with 9 bases left in between. Germline CDR1 and CDR2: MNHEY and SVGEGT. This CDR3 contains 14 residues. CDR3 DNA sequence: TGTGCCAGCAGTTACTCGCCCGGATACTACGAGCAGTACTTC. Its translation: CASSYSPGYYEQYF.

This clonotype showed up just a few times. The gene calls are TRBV9 and TRBJ2-1; D uncertain. Germline V gene lookup returns CDR1 SGDLS and CDR2 YYNGEE. The length of the CDR3 is 16 residues. V dropped 1 base and J dropped 10 bases, with 21 bases sitting between them. The CDR3 protein is CASSVWRTRDLAEQFF. Written as DNA, the CDR3 is TGTGCCAGCAGCGTATGGCGGACCCGTGATTTGGCGGAGCAGTTCTTC.

J is TRBJ2-3 and V is TRBV7-3; unclear D gene. The CDR3 spans 15 residues. The germline gives CDR1 SGHTA, CDR2 FQGTGA. Trimming cost V 5 bases and J 0 bases, with 12 bases left between them. The chain's CDR3 is CASSPRIASTDTQYF. CDR3 coding DNA: TGTGCCAGCAGCCCCCGGATAGCTAGCACAGATACGCAGTATTTT.

This clonotype was seen more than once but under ten times. This chain connects TRBV29-1 to TRBJ2-7; D remains ambiguous. CDR1 is SQVTM and CDR2 is ANQGSEA in the germline V gene. The CDR3 loop spans 14 amino acids. Trimming took off 8 bases at V and 0 bases at J, with 17 bases between the two ends. The CDR3 loop reads CSTRSGTNSYEQYF. CDR3 DNA sequence: TGCAGCACCCGATCAGGCACAAACTCCTACGAGCAGTACTTC.

This clonotype was seen a single time. The chain uses TRBV29-1 and TRBJ1-5; D unclear. Per the germline V gene, CDR1 is SQVTM and CDR2 is ANQGSEA. The CDR3 totals 14 residues. Between the trimmed V and J ends, which lost 6 bases and 0 bases, there was a span of 12 bases. This chain's CDR3 is CSVRGQDSNQPQHF. CDR3 sequence (DNA): TGCAGCGTACGTGGGCAGGATAGCAATCAGCCCCAGCATTTT.

The J gene is TRBJ2-1, the V gene TRBV24-1, with 7 positions matching TRBD2. In germline, CDR1 is KGHDR, CDR2 SFDVKD. There are 17 residues in the CDR3. The V segment lost 0 bases and the J segment 6 bases; nucleotides outside the gene matches: 10. The CDR3 DNA reads TGTGCCACCAGTGATTTGCTGGGGGGGAGAGGCGTCAATGAGCAGTTCTTC. It specifies CATSDLLGGRGVNEQFF.